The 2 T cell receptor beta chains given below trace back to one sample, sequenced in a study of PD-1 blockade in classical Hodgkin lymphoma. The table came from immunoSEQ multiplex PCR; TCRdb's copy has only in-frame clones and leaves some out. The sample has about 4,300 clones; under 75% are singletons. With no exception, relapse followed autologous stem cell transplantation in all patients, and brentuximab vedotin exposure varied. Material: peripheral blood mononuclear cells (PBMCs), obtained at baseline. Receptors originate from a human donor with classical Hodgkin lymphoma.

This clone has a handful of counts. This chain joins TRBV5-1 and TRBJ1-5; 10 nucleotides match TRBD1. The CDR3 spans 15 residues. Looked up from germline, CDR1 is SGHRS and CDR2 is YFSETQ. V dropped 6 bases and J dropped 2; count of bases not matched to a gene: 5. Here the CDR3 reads CASKWGTGGNQPQHF. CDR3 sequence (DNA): TGCGCCAGCAAATGGGGGACAGGGGGCAATCAGCCCCAGCATTTT.

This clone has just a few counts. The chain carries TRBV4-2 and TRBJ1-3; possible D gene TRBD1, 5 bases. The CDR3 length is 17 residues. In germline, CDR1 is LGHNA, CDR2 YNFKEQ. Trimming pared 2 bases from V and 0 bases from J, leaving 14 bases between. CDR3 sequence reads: CASSQRGDGNSGNTIYF. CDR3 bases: TGTGCCAGCAGCCAAAGGGGCGACGGCAACTCTGGAAACACCATATATTTT.